This T cell receptor beta chain is drawn from a study of T-cell reconstitution after alpha-beta-depleted transplantation in children (dated by TCRdb to 2016 to 2017). Describing the broader study: Using TCR repertoire profiling, the study quantitatively followed how T-cell immune reconstitution unfolded in children after TCRalphabeta/CD19-depleted allogeneic hematopoietic cell transplantation. Results and caveats for the whole study, not just this receptor: The frequencies of hyperexpanded clones fell over the following months, and after one year, T-cell counts and TCRbeta diversity were mostly attributed to newly produced T cells. The high TCRbeta diversity at day 60 in some patients was ascribed to recipient T cells and intrathymic progenitors that had survived conditioning. Apparently early alphabetaT-cell count recovery about two months after transplant reportedly relied on only several hundred rapidly expanded clones derived from non-depleted graft cells.

The library was built by means of PCR. Instrument on record: Illumina HiSeq 2500. TCR library preparation used molecular barcoding, with unique molecular identifiers applied to normalize quantification of the TCRbeta repertoire. The public reads were quality trimmed at Q25 with fastp and then assembled into clones with MiXCR by TCRdb, keeping productive beta chains. One record per CDR3 amino acid sequence lists the most common genes and DNA. This sample has more than 100,000 distinct CDR3 sequences in its table, and approximately 22% of those were observed once. The top ten clonotypes cover over 9.5% of the sample. This clonotype was seen ten or more times. What this receptor recognizes is not known. Per-base quality was not reported, and no clone a single base away is much larger than it. Read against the paper, the sample's treatment or condition label means: allogeneic hematopoietic cell transplantation with graft depleted of TCRalphabeta T cells and CD19 B cells. The children who served as transplant recipients had been given grafts of TCRalphabeta/CD19-depleted allogeneic hematopoietic cells.

From V the trimming removes 5 bases and from J it removes 7 bases, while the gene matches leave 11 bases of the junction unaccounted for. The CDR3 starts with the cysteine, ends with the phenylalanine, and has 15 residues. Only the CDR3 portion is preserved as DNA: 45 bases, with reading frame beginning at the first base. The material was PBMCs, mostly from graft donor cells, obtained 180 days after TCRalphabeta/CD19-depleted stem cell transplant. Recombination connected TRBV12-3 or TRBV12-4 to TRBJ2-1; TRBD1 matches 7 bases in the middle. This TCR derives from a male patient under 10 years old who had a stem cell transplant for chronic granulomatous disease, so the T cells may come from the graft donor. The DNA sequence is given as TGTGCCAGCAGTGTCCACAGGGGTCCCCTTAATGAGCAGTTCTTC. This encodes CASSVHRGPLNEQFF.